This TCR beta chain stems from a study of post-analysis software for immune sequencing data. Study in general: Included courses were relapsing-remitting and secondary progressive multiple sclerosis; progressive-relapsing multiple sclerosis was also included.

Study-wide findings and caveats: Patients used about 5 TRBV segments, including TRBV5-6, TRBV5-1 and TRBV20-1, more often than controls. Relative to controls, patients with multiple sclerosis showed significantly lower normalized Chao1 diversity. F measure showed strong co-clustering of same-batch samples.

The authors incorporated unique molecular identifiers into the TCR beta cDNA libraries. T cells numbering roughly 1 to 10 million yielded cDNA molecules that totaled around 500,000. TCRdb re-called the PCR reads through MiXCR, storing one row per CDR3 protein. The table has about 430,000 distinct CDR3 sequences, 35% to 45% seen once. The CDR3 runs 17 residues. The germline V gene encodes CDR1 MNHNS and CDR2 SASEGT. V gave up 2 bases and J gave up 5 bases, with 19 bases separating them. This clonotype came up a few times. Antigen specificity is unknown. The sequence was obtained from a girl aged 2-10 years with multiple sclerosis. The rearrangement uses TRBV6-1 and TRBJ1-5; D gene unclear. The source material was blood. The CDR3, as DNA: TGTGCCAGCAGTGAAAATATTGGGCAGTCTATGGATCAGCCCCAGCATTTT. This translates into CASSENIGQSMDQPQHF.